In this sample, the clone carrying this T cell receptor (beta chain) turned up many times. The CDR3 has 14 amino acids. Trimming cost V 3 bases and J 0 bases, with 3 bases left between them. Germline assignment: CDR1 SGHAT and CDR2 FQDESV (reference sequence). Via MiXCR, TCRdb re-called the reads, giving one row per CDR3 protein. Of roughly 230,000 distinct CDR3 sequences listed, 25% to 30% are singletons. This entry belongs to a study of kidney transplant recipient with SARS-CoV-2 infection. Specimen: a blood sample, collected at baseline and on day 111 from a kidney transplant recipient. The chain employs TRBV11-1 and TRBJ2-6; D not certain. The TCR sequence derives from a young adult male patient who had COVID-19 and was a kidney transplant recipient. Some T cells may arise from the graft donor. CDR3 DNA: TGTGCCAGCAGCTTTTACTCTGGGGCCAACGTCCTGACTTTC. Its translation is CASSFYSGANVLTF.